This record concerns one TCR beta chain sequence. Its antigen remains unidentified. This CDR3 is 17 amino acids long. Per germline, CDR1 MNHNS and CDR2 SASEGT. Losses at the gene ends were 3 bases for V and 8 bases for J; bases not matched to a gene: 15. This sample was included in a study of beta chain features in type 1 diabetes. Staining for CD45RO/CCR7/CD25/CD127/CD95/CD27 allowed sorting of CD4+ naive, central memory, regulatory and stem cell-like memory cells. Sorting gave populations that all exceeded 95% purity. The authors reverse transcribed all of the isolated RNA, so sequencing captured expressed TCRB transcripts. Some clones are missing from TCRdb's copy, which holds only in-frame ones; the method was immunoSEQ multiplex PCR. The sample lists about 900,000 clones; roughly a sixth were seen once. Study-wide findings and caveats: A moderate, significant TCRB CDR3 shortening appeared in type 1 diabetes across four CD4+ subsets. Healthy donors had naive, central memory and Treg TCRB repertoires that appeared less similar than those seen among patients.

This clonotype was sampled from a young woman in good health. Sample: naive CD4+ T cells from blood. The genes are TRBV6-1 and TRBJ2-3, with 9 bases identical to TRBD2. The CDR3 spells CASSESTSGHLGGTQYF. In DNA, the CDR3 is TGTGCCAGCAGTGAGTCGACTAGCGGCCACCTGGGAGGTACGCAGTATTTT.